The entry below gives a single TCR beta chain sequence along with its context. Its cognate antigen is unknown. A much larger clone is a single base away; this may be a read error. The record originates from a study of CD8+CD57+ T cells in acquired aplastic anemia. Study-level background: An average of approximately 3.2 ug of DNA was obtained from sorted CD4+ and CD8+ cells. Study conclusions and caveats: Patients and controls were found to share around 30 CD8+ CDR3 sequences. Any difference that existed in CD8+ Simpson's diversity between patients and controls was not significant.

Genomic DNA templated the TCR beta VDJ and CDR3 profiling. Each CDR3 protein gets one entry after TCRdb re-called the reads with MiXCR. The sample lists 150,000 to 200,000 distinct CDR3 sequences, more than 40% occurring once. For sequencing, patients were chosen who had shown expansion of CD8+CD57+ cells by flow cytometry. Patients had not yet gotten any therapy when their blood was taken for sampling. Germline CDR1 reads SGHVS; CDR2 reads FQNEAQ. The CDR3 sequence is 16 residues long. This chain joins TRBV7-8 and TRBJ1-3; D remains unclear. The TCR was taken from a human donor with aplastic anemia. Sequenced material: sorted CD4+, CD8+, or CD8+CD57+ T cells (not recorded which) from PBMCs. CDR3 DNA sequence: TGTGCCAGCAGCCCCGGCCCGGGTTTCTCTGGAAACACCATGTATTTT. It encodes CASSPGPGFSGNTMYF.